The 7 T cell receptor beta chains given below trace back to one sample, sequenced in a study of regulatory T cells in long-lasting Graves disease. Arm-PCR of CDR3 regions with iRepertoire HTBI primers generated TCR beta libraries. TCRdb independently ran MiXCR on the multiplex PCR reads; one entry per CDR3 protein. The data show a few hundred thousand distinct CDR3 sequences, with 16% seen just once and roughly 27% held by the top ten. Time point noted: newly diagnosed GD, antithyroid drugs for less than 3 months. The TCR library was prepared using RNA isolated from PBMCs. The data also belong to a second study, concerning T cells in Graves' hyperthyroidism and ophthalmopathy.

The source material was peripheral blood mononuclear cells (PBMCs), sampled at new diagnosis, from a patient treated with antithyroid drugs. Every receptor here comes from a middle-aged man with Graves disease.

This clonotype was recorded many times. This rearrangement joins TRBV30 to TRBJ1-2, with 7 bases aligning to TRBD1. Germline lookup yields CDR1 GTSNPN and CDR2 SVGIG (reference sequence). V dropped 4 bases and J dropped 0; count of bases not matched to a gene: 5. The CDR3 contains 14 residues. CDR3 residues: CAWTGRGPNYGYTF. CDR3 bases: TGTGCCTGGACAGGGAGGGGGCCTAACTATGGCTACACCTTC.

This clonotype showed up many times. The chain recombines TRBV28 with TRBJ1-6; D remains unclear. This CDR3 has 15 amino acids. The germline V gene encodes CDR1 MDHEN and CDR2 SYDVKM. V was cut by 5 bases and J by 6 bases, with 14 bases left in between. The CDR3 is CASSQVRRPNSPLHF. In DNA, the CDR3 is TGTGCCAGCAGTCAGGTGCGTCGTCCTAATTCACCCCTCCACTTT.

This clonotype was counted between two and nine times. The rearrangement uses TRBV6-1 and TRBJ1-3; D call uncertain. Germline assignment: CDR1 MNHNS and CDR2 SASEGT. This CDR3 is 12 amino acids long. V was clipped by 7 bases and J by 5 bases, with 9 bases between them. Here the CDR3 DNA reads TGTGCCAGCACCGACACCCGAAACACCATATATTTT. Translation gives CASTDTRNTIYF.

The V call is TRBV9, the J call TRBJ1-1; TRBD1 agrees at 9 bases. The CDR3 is 14 amino acids. V was clipped by 5 bases and J by 4 bases; unmatched bases: 6. Germline-derived CDR1 and CDR2 are SGDLS and YYNGEE. The CDR3 bases are TGTGCCAGCAGGGCCGGGACAGGGCCCACTGAAGCTTTCTTT. Translating it yields CASRAGTGPTEAFF.

The sample holds many counts of this clonotype. The chain links TRBV28 to TRBJ1-2; D might be TRBD1 (6 bases). The CDR3 covers 12 residues. The germline gives CDR1 MDHEN, CDR2 SYDVKM. Trimming shortened V by 4 bases and J by 8 bases, and 11 bases separated the two germline ends. Here the CDR3 DNA reads TGTGCCAGCAGTTCCCACAGGGTCGGCTACACCTTC. This gives the protein CASSSHRVGYTF.

At least ten counts were recorded for this clonotype. CDR3 nucleotides: TGTGCCTGGAACCCCGGGACAGGGGGAAATCAGCCCCAGCATTTT. It is translated as CAWNPGTGGNQPQHF. J is TRBJ1-5 and V is TRBV30; the match to TRBD1 covers 11 bases. The CDR3 is made up of 15 amino acids. The V segment lost 4 bases and the J segment 4 bases; nucleotides outside the gene matches: 6. Germline values: CDR1 GTSNPN, CDR2 SVGIG (reference sequence).

This clonotype was counted at least ten times. This chain uses TRBV12-3 or TRBV12-4 with TRBJ1-1; weak D call: TRBD1 (5 bases). V was clipped by 6 bases and J by 5 bases, with 13 bases between them. The CDR3 totals 13 residues. CDR3 sequence: CASSLQGETEAFF. CDR3 DNA sequence: TGTGCCAGCAGCCTTCAAGGGGAAACTGAAGCTTTCTTT.